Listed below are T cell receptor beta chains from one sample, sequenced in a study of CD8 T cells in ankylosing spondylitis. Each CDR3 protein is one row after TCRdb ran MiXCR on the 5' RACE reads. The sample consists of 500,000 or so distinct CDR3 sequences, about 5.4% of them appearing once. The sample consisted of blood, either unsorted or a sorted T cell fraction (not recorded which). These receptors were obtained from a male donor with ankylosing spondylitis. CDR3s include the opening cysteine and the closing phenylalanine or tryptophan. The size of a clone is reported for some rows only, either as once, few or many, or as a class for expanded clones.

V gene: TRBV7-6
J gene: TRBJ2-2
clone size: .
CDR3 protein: CASSPTSGGDLGTGELFF

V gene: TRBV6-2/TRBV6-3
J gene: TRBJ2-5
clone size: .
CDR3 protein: CASSSTGTGNRETQYF

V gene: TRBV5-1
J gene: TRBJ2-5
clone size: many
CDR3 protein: CASSFGLAGVFLEETQYF

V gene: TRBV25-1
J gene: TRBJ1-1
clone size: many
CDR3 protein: CASKVQENTEAFF

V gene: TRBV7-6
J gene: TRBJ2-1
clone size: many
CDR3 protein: CASSHGTRGVEQFF

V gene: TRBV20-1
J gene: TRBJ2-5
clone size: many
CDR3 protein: CSASRGSGQETQYF

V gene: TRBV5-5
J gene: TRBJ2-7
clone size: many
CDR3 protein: CASSNHQEQYF

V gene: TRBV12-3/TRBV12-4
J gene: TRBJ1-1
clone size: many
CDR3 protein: CASSLRQEANTEAFF

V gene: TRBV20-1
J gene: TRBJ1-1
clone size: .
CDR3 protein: CSAQGGGSMNTEAFF

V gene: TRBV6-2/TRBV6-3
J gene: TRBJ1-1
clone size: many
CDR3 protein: CASSTPQGALTEAFF

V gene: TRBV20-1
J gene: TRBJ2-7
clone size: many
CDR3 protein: CSAAFISYEQYF

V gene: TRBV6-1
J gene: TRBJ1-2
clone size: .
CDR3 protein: CASSYYRGGGYTF

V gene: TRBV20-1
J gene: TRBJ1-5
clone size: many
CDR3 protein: CSAREESNQPQHF

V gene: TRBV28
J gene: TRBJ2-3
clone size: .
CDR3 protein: CASTPRPPDTQYF

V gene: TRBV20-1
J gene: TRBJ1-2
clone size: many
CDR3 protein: CSALSEGLGVGYTF

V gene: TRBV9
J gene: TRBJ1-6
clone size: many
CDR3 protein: CASSGTGQGNSPLHF

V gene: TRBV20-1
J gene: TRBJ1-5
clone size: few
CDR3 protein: CSATTGRFQPQHF

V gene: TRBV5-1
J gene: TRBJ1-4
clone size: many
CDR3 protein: CASSLGRQGGEKLFF

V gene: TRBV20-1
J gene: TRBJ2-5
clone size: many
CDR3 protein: CSARREETQYF

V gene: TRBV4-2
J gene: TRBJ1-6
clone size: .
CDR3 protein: CASSQDGGDSPLHF

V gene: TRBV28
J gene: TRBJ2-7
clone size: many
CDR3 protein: CASSLRSGLSYEQYF

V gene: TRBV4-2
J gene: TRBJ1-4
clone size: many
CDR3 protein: CASSQELRGQKKEKLFF

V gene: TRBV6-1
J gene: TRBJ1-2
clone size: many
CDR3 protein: CASTERGDYGYTF

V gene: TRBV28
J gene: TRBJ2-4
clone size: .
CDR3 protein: CASSLPGVAKNIQYF

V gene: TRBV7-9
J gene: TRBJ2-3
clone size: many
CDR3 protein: CASTKVGGSGTDTQYF

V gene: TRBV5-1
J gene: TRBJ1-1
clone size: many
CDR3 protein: CASSLGSGANTEAFF

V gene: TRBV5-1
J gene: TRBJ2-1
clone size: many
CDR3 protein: CASTLAGGYNEQFF

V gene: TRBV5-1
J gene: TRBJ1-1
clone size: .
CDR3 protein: CASSLRPGTEAFF

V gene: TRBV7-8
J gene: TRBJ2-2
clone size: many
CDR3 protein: CASSGDYTGELFF

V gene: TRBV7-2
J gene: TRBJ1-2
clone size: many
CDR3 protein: CASSSGWTEDGYTF

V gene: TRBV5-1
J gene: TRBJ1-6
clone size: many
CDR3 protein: CASSYALVGNSPLHF

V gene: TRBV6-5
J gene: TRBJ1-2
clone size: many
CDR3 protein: CASSFPGQGASGYTF

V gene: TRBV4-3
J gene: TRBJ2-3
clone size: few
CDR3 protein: CASSQDGIAGPSTDTQYF

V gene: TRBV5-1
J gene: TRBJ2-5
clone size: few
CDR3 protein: CASSSAGTLQETQYF